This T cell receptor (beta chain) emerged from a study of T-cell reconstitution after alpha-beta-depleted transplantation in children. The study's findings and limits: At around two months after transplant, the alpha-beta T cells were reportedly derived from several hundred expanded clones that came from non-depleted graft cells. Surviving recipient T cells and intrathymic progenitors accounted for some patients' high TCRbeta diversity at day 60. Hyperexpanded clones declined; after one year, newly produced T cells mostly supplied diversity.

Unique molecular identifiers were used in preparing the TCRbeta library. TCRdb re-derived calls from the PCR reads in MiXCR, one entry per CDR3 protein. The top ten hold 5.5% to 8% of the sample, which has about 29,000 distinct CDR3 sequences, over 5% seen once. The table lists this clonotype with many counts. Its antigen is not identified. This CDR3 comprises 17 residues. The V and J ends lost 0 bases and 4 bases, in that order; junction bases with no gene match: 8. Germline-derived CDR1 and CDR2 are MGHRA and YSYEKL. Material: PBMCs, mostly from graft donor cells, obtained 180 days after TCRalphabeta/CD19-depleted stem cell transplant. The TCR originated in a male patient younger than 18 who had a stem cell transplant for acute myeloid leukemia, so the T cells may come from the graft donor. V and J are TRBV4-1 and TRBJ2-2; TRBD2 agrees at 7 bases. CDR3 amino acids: CASSQEGEGLFTGELFF. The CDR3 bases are TGCGCCAGCAGCCAAGAAGGGGAGGGTTTGTTCACCGGGGAGCTGTTTTTT.